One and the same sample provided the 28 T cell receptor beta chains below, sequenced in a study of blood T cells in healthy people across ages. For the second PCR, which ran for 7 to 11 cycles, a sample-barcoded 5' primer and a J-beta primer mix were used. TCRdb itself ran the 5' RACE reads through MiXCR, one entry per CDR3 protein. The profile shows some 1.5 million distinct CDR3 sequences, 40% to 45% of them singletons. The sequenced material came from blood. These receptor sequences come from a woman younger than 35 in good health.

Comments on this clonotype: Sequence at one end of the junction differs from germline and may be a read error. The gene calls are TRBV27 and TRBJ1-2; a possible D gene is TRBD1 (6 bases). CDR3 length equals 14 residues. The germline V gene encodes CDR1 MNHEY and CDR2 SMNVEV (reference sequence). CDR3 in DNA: TGTGCCAGCAGTTTACACGGGGGGGGCTATGGCCACACCTTC. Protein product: CASSLHGGGYGHTF.

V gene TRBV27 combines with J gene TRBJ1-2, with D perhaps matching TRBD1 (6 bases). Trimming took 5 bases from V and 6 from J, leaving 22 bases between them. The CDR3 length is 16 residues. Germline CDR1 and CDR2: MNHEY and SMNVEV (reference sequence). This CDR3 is CASSRLTTQGFHGYTF. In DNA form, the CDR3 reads TGTGCCAGCAGTAGACTGACCACACAGGGTTTCCATGGCTACACCTTC.

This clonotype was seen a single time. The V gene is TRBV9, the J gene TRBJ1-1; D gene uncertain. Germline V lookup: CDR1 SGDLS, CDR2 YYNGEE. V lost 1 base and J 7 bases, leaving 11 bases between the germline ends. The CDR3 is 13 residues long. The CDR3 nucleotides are TGTGCCAGCAGCGTAATCCGGGAGGGTGAAGCTTTCTTT. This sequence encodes CASSVIREGEAFF.

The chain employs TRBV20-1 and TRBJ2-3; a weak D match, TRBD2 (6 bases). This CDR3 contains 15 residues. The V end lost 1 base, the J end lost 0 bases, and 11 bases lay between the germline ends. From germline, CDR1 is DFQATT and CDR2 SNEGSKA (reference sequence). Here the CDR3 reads CSARAAGLSTDTQYF. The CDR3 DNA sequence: TGCAGTGCTAGAGCGGCGGGGCTTAGCACAGATACGCAGTATTTT.

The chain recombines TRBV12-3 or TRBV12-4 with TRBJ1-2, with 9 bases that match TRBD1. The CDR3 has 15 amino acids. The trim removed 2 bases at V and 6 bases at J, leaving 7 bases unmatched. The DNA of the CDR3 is TGTGCCAGCAGTTTAATACAGGGGGCGCCTCATGGCTACACCTTC. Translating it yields CASSLIQGAPHGYTF.

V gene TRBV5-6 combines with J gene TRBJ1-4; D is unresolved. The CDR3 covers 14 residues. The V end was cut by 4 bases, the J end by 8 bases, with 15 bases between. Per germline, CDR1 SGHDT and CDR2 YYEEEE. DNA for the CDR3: TGTGCCAGCAGCCTGACTGCAGTACGAGAAAAACTGTTTTTT. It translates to CASSLTAVREKLFF.

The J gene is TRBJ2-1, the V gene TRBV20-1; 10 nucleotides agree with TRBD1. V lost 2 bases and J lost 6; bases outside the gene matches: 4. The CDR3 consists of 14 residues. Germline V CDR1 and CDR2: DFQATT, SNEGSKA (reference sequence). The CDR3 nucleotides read TGCAGTGCTAGACCGGGACAGGGGTTCAATGAGCAGTTCTTC. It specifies CSARPGQGFNEQFF.

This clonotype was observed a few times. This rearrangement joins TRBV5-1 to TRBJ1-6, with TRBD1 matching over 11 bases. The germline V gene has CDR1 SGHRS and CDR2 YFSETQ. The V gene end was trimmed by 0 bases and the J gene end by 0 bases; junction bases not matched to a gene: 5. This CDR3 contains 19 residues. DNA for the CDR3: TGCGCCAGCAGCTTGGTCGGACAGGGGGCCGGCTCCTATAATTCACCCCTCCACTTT. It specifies CASSLVGQGAGSYNSPLHF.

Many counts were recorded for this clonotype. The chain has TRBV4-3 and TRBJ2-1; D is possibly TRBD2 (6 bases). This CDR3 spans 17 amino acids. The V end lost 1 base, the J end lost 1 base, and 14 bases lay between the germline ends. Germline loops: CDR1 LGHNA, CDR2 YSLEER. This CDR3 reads CASSQGRGGSSYNEQFF. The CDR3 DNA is TGCGCCAGCAGCCAAGGCCGGGGAGGTAGTTCCTACAATGAGCAGTTCTTC.

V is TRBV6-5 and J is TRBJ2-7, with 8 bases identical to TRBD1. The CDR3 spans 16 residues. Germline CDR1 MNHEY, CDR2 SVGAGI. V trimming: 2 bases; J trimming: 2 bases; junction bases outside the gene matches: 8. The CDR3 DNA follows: TGTGCCAGCAGTTACCAGGGGGCTACCATGACCTACGAGCAGTACTTC. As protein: CASSYQGATMTYEQYF.

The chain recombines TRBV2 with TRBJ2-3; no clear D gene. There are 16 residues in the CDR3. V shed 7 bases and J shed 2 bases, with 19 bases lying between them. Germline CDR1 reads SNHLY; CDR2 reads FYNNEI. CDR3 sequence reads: CASTTSLAISTDTQYF. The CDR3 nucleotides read TGTGCCAGCACGACCTCCTTAGCCATCTCCACAGATACGCAGTATTTT.

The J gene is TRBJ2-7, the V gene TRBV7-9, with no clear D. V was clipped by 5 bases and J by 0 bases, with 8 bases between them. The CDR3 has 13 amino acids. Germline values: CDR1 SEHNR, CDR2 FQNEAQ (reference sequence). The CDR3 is CASSQHDSYEQYF. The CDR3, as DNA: TGTGCCAGCAGCCAACATGACTCCTACGAGCAGTACTTC.

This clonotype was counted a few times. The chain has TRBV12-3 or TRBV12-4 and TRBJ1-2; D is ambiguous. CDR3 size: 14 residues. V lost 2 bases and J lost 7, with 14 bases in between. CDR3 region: CASSLSAWGGGYTF. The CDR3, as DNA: TGTGCCAGCAGTTTAAGCGCCTGGGGAGGTGGCTACACCTTC.

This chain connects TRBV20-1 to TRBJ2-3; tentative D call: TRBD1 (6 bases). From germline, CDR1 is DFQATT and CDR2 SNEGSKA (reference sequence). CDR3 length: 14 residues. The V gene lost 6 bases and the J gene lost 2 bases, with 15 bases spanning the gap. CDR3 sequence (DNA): TGCAGTGCCCTGGGAAGGGGGTACACAGATACGCAGTATTTT. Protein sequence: CSALGRGYTDTQYF.

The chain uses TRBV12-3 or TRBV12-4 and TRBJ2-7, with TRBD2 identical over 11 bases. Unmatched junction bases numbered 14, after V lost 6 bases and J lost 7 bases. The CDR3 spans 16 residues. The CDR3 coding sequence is TGTGCCAGCAGGGGGACTAGCGGCTCCTCCTACAATGAGCAGTACTTC. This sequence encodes CASRGTSGSSYNEQYF.

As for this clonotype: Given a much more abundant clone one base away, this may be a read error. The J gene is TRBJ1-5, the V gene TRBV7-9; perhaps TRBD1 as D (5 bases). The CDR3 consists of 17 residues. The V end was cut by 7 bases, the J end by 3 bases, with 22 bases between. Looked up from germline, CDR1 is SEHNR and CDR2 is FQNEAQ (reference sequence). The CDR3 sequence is CASTRAGGTSHNQPQHF. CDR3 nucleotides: TGTGCCAGCACCCGGGCTGGGGGAACGTCGCACAATCAGCCCCAGCATTTT.

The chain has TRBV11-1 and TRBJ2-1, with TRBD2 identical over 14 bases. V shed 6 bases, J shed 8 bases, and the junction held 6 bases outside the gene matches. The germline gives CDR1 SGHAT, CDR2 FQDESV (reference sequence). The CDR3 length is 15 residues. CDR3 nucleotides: TGTGCCAGCAGAACCGGGACTAGCGGGAGACATGAGCAGTTCTTC. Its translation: CASRTGTSGRHEQFF.

Here the CDR3 reads CASSERAGGTTDTQYF. As DNA, the CDR3 is TGTGCCAGCAGTGAAAGGGCGGGAGGAACCACAGATACGCAGTATTTT. The chain has TRBV6-1 and TRBJ2-3, with 8 bases identical to TRBD2. The CDR3 has 16 residues. Germline V lookup: CDR1 MNHNS, CDR2 SASEGT. The junction had 6 bases not matched to a gene; V was cut back by 2 bases and J by 2 bases.

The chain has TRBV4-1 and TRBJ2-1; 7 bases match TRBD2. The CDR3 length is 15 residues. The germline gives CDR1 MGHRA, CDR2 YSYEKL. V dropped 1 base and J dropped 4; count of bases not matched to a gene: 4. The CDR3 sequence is CASSQVGGFYNEQFF. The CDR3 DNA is TGCGCCAGCAGCCAAGTCGGGGGGTTTTACAATGAGCAGTTCTTC.

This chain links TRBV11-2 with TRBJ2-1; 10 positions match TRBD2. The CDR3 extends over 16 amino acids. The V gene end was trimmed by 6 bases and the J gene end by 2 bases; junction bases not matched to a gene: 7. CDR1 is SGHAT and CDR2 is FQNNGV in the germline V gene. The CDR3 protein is CASSLDSGGTYNEQFF. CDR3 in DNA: TGTGCCAGCAGTCTAGATAGCGGGGGGACCTACAATGAGCAGTTCTTC.

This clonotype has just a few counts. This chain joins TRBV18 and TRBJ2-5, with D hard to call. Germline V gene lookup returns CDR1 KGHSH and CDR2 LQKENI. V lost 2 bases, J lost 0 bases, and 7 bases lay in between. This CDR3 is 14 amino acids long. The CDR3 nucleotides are TGTGCCAGCTCACCAAGCAAGTACCAAGAGACCCAGTACTTC. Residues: CASSPSKYQETQYF.

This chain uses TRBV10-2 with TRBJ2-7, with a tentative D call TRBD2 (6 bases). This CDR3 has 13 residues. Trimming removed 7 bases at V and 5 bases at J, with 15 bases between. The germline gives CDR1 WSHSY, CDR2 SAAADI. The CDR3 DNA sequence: TGCGCCAGCACCTCTCGGGACTCAGACGAGCAGTACTTC. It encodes CASTSRDSDEQYF.

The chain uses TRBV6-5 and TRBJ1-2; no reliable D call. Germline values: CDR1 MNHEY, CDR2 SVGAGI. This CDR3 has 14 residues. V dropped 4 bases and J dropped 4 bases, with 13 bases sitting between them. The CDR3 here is CASSLYRLGYGYTF. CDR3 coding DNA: TGTGCCAGCAGTTTGTACCGTTTGGGCTATGGCTACACCTTC.

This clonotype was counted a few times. The CDR3 spells CASSLTNSGGRTDTQYF. As DNA, the CDR3 is TGTGCCAGCAGTCTCACTAATAGCGGGGGGCGCACAGATACGCAGTATTTT. V usage is TRBV6-2 or TRBV6-3 and J usage is TRBJ2-3; TRBD2 aligns across 10 bases. CDR3 length equals 17 residues. Germline trimming cut 5 bases from V and 1 base from J; bases unmatched to any gene: 9. From germline, CDR1 is MNHEY and CDR2 SVGEGT.

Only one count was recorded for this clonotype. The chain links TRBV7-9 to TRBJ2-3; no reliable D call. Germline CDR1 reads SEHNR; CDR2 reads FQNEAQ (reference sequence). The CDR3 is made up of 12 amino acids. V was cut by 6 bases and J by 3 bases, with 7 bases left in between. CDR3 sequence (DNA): TGTGCCAGCAGGATCCGGACAGATACGCAGTATTTT. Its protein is CASRIRTDTQYF.

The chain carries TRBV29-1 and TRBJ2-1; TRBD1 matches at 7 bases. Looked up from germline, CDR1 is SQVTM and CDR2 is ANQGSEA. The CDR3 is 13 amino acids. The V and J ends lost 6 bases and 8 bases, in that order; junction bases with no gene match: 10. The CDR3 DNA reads TGCAGCGTCAAGGGACAGCCTGGTGATGAGCAGTTCTTC. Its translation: CSVKGQPGDEQFF.

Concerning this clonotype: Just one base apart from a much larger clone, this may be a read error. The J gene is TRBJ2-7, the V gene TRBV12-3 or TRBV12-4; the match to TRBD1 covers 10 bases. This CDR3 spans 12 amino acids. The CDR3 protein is CANSGQGDEQYF. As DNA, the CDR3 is TGTGCCAACAGTGGACAGGGGGACGAGCAGTACTTC.

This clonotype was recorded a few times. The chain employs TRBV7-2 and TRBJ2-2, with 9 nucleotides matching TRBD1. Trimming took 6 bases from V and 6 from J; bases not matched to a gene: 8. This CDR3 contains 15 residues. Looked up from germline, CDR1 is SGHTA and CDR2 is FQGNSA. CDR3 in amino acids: CASRLGTGLSGELFF. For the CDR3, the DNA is TGTGCCAGCAGGTTGGGGACAGGGCTGTCCGGGGAGCTGTTTTTT.